This T cell receptor (beta chain) was recovered during a study of neoadjuvant nivolumab and ipilimumab in lung cancer. Whole-study results and caveats: TCR richness and clonality were higher in tumors than adjacent uninvolved lung. Only two of four nivolumab-treated tumors gained richness and clonality by surgery.

Assay used: immunoSEQ multiplex PCR; TCRdb lists only in-frame clones, some missing. Of 15,000 to 20,000 clones listed, about 90% were seen once; the top ten hold 2% to 2.5%. This clone was counted between two and nine times. Its antigen remains unidentified. Germline V CDR1 and CDR2: MNHEY, SMNVEV (reference sequence). V was shortened by 3 bases and J by 0 bases, with 9 bases between the two germline ends. The CDR3 is 16 amino acids. Sequencing used peripheral blood, obtained before neoadjuvant nivolumab, alone or with ipilimumab. This clonotype originated in an adult with non-small cell lung cancer. The rearrangement joins TRBV27 to TRBJ2-6; no reliable D call. The CDR3, as DNA: TGTGCCAGCAGTTTGGACGGAAGCTCTGGGGCCAACGTCCTGACTTTC. Translation gives CASSLDGSSGANVLTF.